This TCR beta chain stems from a study of blood T cell repertoires in COVID-19. In the study overall: The cDNA or gDNA used as material had been derived from T cells, B-cell-depleted T cells, or PBMCs.

The protocol was immunoSEQ multiplex PCR, while the TCRdb copy is restricted to in-frame clones and leaves out a portion. The sample has fewer than 300,000 clones, 88% seen once. In germline, CDR1 is LNHDA, CDR2 SQIVND (reference sequence). The length of the CDR3 is 15 residues. V was trimmed by 1 base and J by 0 bases, leaving 6 bases between them. This clone appeared once. This sequence joins TRBV19 and TRBJ1-4; D uncertain. This sequence was found in a man aged 60-69 years who had recovered from COVID-19. Sequencing was done on a sample of peripheral blood. Here the CDR3 DNA reads TGTGCCAGTAGTATAGTTCGGGCAACTAATGAAAAACTGTTTTTT. It encodes CASSIVRATNEKLFF.